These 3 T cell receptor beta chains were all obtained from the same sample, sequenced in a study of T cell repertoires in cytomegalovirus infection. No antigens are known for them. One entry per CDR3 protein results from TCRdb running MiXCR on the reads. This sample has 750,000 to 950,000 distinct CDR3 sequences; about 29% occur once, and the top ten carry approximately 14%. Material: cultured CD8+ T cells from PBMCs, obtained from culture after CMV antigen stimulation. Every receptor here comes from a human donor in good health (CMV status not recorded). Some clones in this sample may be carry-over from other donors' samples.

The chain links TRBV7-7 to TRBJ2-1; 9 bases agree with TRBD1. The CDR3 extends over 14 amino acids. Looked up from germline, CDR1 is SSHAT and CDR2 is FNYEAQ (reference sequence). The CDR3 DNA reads TGTGCTAGCGGTTCCGGGACAGGGATGGCTGAGCAGTTCTTC. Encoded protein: CASGSGTGMAEQFF.

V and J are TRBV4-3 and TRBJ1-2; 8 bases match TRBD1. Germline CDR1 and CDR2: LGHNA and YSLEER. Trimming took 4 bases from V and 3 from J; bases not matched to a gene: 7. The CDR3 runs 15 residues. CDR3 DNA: TGCGCCAGCAGCCGAGACGGACAGGGTGACTATGGCTACACCTTC. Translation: CASSRDGQGDYGYTF.

CDR3 residues: CASKMSQFYGYTF. In nucleotides, the CDR3 is TGTGCCAGCAAGATGTCCCAGTTCTATGGCTACACCTTC. The chain employs TRBV27 and TRBJ1-2, with D unclear. Germline lookup yields CDR1 MNHEY and CDR2 SMNVEV (reference sequence). V was pared by 7 bases and J by 4 bases, with 13 bases between. The length of the CDR3 is 13 residues.